This entry features one T cell receptor (beta chain) sequence. Its antigen is still unknown. This sample is part of a study of cytomegalovirus exposure and HLA in healthy donors. 13 Jbeta primers and 60 Vbeta primers were used for the PCR. This table comes from immunoSEQ multiplex PCR, and its TCRdb copy is limited to in-frame clones, with some not included. The sample lists over 100,000 clones, approximately 81% occurring once. The CDR3 is made up of 14 amino acids. Per germline, CDR1 MNHEY and CDR2 SVGAGI. Study-level results: Some TCR beta chains (over 150 of them) were listed as cytomegalovirus-associated. Highly shared sequence variants in one cluster were likely a sequencing artifact. In a later analysis, more than 15,000 TCR beta sequences were associated with HLA alleles at 0.05 false discovery rate. A missense variant in DCLRE1C was later tied to TCR beta V- and J-gene trimming.

V usage is TRBV6-5 and J usage is TRBJ2-5, with unresolved D. Judging by the DNA end, TRBJ2-7 fits better; the J call may be wrong. Sequencing input: PBMCs. The clonotype was recovered from a woman aged 25 to 39 in good health and CMV-seronegative. CDR3: CASSSTDGNYEQYF. As DNA, the CDR3 is TGTGCCAGCAGTTCAACCGACGGCAACTACGAGCAGTACTTC.